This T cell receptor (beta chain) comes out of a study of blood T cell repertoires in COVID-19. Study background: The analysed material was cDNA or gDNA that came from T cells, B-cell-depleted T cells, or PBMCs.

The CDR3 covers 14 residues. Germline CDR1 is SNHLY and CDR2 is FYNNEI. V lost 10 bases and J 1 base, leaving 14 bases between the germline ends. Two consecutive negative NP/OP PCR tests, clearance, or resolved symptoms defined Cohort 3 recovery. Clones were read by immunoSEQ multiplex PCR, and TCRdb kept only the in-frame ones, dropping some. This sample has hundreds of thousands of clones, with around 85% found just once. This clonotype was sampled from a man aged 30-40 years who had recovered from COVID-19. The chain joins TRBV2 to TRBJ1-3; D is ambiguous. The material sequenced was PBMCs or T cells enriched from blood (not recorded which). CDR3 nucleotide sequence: TGTGCCAAACAACAGTTATCTTCTGGAAACACCATATATTTT. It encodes CAKQQLSSGNTIYF.